A selection of T cell receptor beta chains follows, all from one sample in a study of blood T cell repertoires in COVID-19. TCRdb's copy holds only in-frame clones and misses some; the assay was immunoSEQ multiplex PCR. This sample yields roughly 500,000 clones, of which around 85% are seen a single time; 3.2% belongs to the top ten. Sequencing input: peripheral blood. The receptor set was obtained from a human donor in a cohort sampled during active COVID-19. The conserved cysteine and the conserved F or W are not part of the CDR3 here. Each record gives: V gene, D gene, CDR3 protein. The D gene is left open where the match is weak.

TRBV7-2,TRBD2,ASSLGLAGGADTQY
TRBV9,TRBD2,ASSVGTMNTGELF
TRBV4-2,-,ASSPTWGQDYGYT
TRBV5-4,TRBD2,ASSSQAGGATGELF
TRBV6-5,TRBD2,ASSASGATDTQY
TRBV9,TRBD2,ASSVVTQASGTGELF
TRBV4-2,TRBD1,ASSLAQLVQGTEAF
TRBV7-3,TRBD2,ASSVSGSGETQY
TRBV30,-,AWSKTFGSYNEQF
TRBV5-1,TRBD1,ASSLGTGRYNEQF
TRBV7-2,-,ASSQSYRDGYT
TRBV15,-,ATSRDWRGLPGELF
TRBV6-1,-,ASSEDSSGANVLT
TRBV6-5,TRBD1,ASSHSGTETGELF
TRBV5-4,TRBD1,ASSSAGQGAIPQF
TRBV28,TRBD1,ASRATGVIYEQY
TRBV5-6,TRBD1,ASSPYRGREQY
TRBV18,-,ASSPREFDGELF
TRBV24-1,-,ATSETGSTGELF
TRBV5-4,TRBD1,ASSSQTGPGGELF
TRBV7-7,-,ASSLERGTEAF
TRBV18,-,ASSPTGTRESSGNTIY
TRBV5-6,TRBD2,ASSRPGLAQYEQF
TRBV30,-,AWRKGLDSNTGELF
TRBV10-3,-,AISESKETQY
TRBV5-5,TRBD1,ASSLALDRVF
TRBV11-2,-,ASSAGQTTGEQY
TRBV2,-,ARANRGGNTEAF
TRBV5-1,-,ASSLTDIITTEAF
TRBV9,-,ASSLTTGFNTEAF
TRBV5-8,-,ASSLGTGVSGANVLT
TRBV29-1,TRBD1,SVREGATRPEAF
TRBV6-1,-,ASSEAGTSFGSYNEQF
TRBV9,TRBD2,ASRGLAGTGELF